One T cell receptor beta chain is described in this entry. Its specificity is not known. The data were taken from a study of blood T cells in healthy people across ages. General study points: The study lacked donor CMV status, which possibly confounded expanded clonotype changes.

Next came a second PCR, run for roughly 7 to 12 cycles, which used a sample-barcoded 5' primer along with a J-beta primer mix. TCRdb used MiXCR to reprocess the 5' RACE reads, holding one entry per CDR3 protein. The table lists about 1.8 million distinct CDR3 sequences, around half of them singletons. The sequenced sample consisted of blood. This TCR derives from a woman aged 40 to 50 in good health.

Here the CDR3 reads CASSPGGGGTNEQFF. CDR3 DNA sequence: TGTGCCAGCAGCCCCGGTGGCGGGGGAACGAATGAGCAGTTCTTC. This chain links TRBV7-2 with TRBJ2-1; 7 nucleotides match TRBD2. Trimming removed 5 bases from V and 7 bases from J; junction bases left unmatched: 11. Per germline, CDR1 SGHTA and CDR2 FQGNSA. The CDR3 is 15 amino acids.